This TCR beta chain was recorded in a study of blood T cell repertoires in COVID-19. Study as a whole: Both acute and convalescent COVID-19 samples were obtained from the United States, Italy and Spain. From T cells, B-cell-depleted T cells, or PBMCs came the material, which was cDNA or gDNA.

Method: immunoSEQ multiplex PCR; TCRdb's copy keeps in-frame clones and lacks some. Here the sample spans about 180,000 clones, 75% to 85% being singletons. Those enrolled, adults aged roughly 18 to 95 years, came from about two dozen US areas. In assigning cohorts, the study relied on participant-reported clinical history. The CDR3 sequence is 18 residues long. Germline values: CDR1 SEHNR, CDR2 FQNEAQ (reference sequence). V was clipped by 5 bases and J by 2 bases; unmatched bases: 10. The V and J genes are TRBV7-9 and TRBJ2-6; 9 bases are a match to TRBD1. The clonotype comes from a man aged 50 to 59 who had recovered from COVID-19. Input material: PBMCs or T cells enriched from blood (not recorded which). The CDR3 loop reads CASSLTGTGITGANVLTF. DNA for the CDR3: TGTGCCAGCAGCCTTACCGGGACAGGGATAACTGGGGCCAACGTCCTGACTTTC.